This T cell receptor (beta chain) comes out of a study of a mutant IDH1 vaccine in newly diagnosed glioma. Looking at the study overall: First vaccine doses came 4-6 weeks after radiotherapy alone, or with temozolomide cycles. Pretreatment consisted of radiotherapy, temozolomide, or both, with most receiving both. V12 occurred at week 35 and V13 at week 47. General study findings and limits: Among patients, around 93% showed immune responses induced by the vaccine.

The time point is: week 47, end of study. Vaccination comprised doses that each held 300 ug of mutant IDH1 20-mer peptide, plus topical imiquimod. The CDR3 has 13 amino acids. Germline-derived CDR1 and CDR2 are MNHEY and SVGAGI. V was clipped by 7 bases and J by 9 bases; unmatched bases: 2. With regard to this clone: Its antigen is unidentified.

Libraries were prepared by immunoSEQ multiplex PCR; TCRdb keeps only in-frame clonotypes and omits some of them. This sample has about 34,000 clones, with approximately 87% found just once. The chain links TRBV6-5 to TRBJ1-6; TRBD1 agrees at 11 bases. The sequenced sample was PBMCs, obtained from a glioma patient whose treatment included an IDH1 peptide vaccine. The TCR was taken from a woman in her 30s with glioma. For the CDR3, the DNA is TGTGCCAGCAAGGGACAGGGGGTTTCACCCCTCCACTTT. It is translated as CASKGQGVSPLHF.